These T cell receptor beta chains were read from a single sample in a study of blood T cell repertoires in COVID-19. Clones were sequenced by immunoSEQ multiplex PCR, and TCRdb holds only the in-frame ones, with some missing. Of hundreds of thousands of clones in the sample, roughly 84% were seen once. The sequencing input was peripheral blood. All receptors come from a woman of 80 years or more with active or convalescent COVID-19. Both conserved end residues are trimmed from each CDR3. The order of the fields is CDR3 protein, V gene, clone size. Clone size is given for some rows only: seen once, a few or many times, or a class if the clone is expanded.

CDR3aa: ASSLEGQGVQTQY
v_gene: TRBV5-1
abundance: NA

CDR3aa: ASSQAQYGATNEKLF
v_gene: TRBV3-1/TRBV3-2
abundance: NA

CDR3aa: ASSPPGQGYYNEQF
v_gene: TRBV14
abundance: NA

CDR3aa: ASTLGLAVEEQY
v_gene: TRBV7-9
abundance: NA

CDR3aa: ASSFNDRYNEQF
v_gene: TRBV11-1
abundance: NA

CDR3aa: ASSQRDSDSPLH
v_gene: TRBV4-3
abundance: NA

CDR3aa: AWRLSGGRGNIQY
v_gene: TRBV30
abundance: NA

CDR3aa: ASSHGQPRSSYEQY
v_gene: TRBV18
abundance: NA

CDR3aa: ASSIGTGGLYSNQPQH
v_gene: TRBV6-2/TRBV6-3
abundance: NA

CDR3aa: ASSEVAAYNEQF
v_gene: TRBV6-1
abundance: once

CDR3aa: ASSLSGMQQETQY
v_gene: TRBV18
abundance: NA

CDR3aa: ASSTRGAGLDTQY
v_gene: TRBV9
abundance: NA

CDR3aa: ASSAGTGTGNTIY
v_gene: TRBV9
abundance: NA

CDR3aa: ASSVGSSGGLTDTQY
v_gene: TRBV9
abundance: few

CDR3aa: ASSEVAREGRQF
v_gene: TRBV2
abundance: NA

CDR3aa: ASSFTGEQY
v_gene: TRBV5-4
abundance: NA

CDR3aa: ASTKRLDLIYEQY
v_gene: TRBV5-6
abundance: NA

CDR3aa: ASSYPSGQGLNQPQH
v_gene: TRBV6-2/TRBV6-3
abundance: NA

CDR3aa: ASSNSPYGYT
v_gene: TRBV4-1
abundance: NA

CDR3aa: ASRKTGPGEAF
v_gene: TRBV19
abundance: few

CDR3aa: ASSSELGGRALNEQF
v_gene: TRBV5-4
abundance: NA

CDR3aa: AISESAGSQG
v_gene: TRBV10-3
abundance: NA

CDR3aa: ASRISGGAPGEQY
v_gene: TRBV6-5
abundance: NA

CDR3aa: ASSAVGGLTEAF
v_gene: TRBV2
abundance: once

CDR3aa: ATSRGETANTIY
v_gene: TRBV15
abundance: NA